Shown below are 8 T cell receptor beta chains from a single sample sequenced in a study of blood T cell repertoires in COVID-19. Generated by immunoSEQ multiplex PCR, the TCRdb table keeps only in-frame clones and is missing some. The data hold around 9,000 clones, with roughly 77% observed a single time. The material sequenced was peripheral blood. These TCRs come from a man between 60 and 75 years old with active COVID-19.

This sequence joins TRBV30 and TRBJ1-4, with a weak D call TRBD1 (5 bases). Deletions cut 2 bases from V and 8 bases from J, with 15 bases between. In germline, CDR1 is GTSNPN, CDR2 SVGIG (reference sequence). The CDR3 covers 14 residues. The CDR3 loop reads CAWSYSGEGEKLFF. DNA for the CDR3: TGTGCCTGGAGTTATTCGGGGGAGGGGGAAAAACTGTTTTTT.

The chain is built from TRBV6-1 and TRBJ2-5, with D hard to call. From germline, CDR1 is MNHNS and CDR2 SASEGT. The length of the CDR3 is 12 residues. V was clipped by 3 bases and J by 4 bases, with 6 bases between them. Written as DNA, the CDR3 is TGTGCCAGCAGTGACACAGTAGAGACCCAGTACTTC. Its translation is CASSDTVETQYF.

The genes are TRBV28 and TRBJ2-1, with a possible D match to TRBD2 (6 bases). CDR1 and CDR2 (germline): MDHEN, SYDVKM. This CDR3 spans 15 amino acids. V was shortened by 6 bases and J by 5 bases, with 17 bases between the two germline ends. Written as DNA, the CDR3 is TGTGCCAGCAGCCTTGCGGGGCAAGGGGACAATGAGCAGTTCTTC. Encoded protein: CASSLAGQGDNEQFF. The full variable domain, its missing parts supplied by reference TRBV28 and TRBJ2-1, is DVKVTQSSRYLVKRTGEKVFLECVQDMDHENMFWYRQDPGLGLRLIYFSYDVKMKEKGDIPEGYSVSREKKERFSLILESASTNQTSMYLCASSLAGQGDNEQFFGPGTRLTVL.

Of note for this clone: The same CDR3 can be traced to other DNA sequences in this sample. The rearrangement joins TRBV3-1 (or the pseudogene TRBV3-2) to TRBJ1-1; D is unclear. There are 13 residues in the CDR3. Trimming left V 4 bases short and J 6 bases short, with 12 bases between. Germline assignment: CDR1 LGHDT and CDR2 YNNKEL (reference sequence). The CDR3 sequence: CASSPGSASEAFF. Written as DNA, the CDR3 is TGTGCCAGCAGCCCCGGTTCAGCGTCTGAAGCTTTCTTT.

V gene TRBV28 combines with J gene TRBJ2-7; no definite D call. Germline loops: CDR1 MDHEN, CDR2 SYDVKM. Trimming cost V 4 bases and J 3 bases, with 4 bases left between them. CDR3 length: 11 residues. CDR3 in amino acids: CASSSNYEQYF. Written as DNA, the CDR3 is TGTGCCAGCAGTTCCAACTACGAGCAGTACTTC.

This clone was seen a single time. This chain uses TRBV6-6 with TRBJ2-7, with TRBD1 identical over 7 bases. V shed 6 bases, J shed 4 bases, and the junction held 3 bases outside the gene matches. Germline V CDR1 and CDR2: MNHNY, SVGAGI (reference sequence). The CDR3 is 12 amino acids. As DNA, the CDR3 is TGTGCCAGCAGAGGGGGCGGGTACGAGCAGTACTTC. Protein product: CASRGGGYEQYF.

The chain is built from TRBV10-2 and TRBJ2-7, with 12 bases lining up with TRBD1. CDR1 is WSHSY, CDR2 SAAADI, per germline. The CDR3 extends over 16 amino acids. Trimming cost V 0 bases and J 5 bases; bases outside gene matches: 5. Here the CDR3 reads CASSESRGTGGHEQYF. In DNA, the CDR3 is TGCGCCAGCAGTGAGTCGAGGGGGACAGGGGGCCACGAGCAGTACTTC.

The CDR3 DNA is TGTGCCAGCAGCGAGGGGACTAGCGGGCCCTTTCTCTACAATGAGCAGTTCTTC. Translated: CASSEGTSGPFLYNEQFF. The chain recombines TRBV9 with TRBJ2-1; 12 bases are shared with TRBD2. The trim removed 3 bases at V and 3 bases at J, leaving 10 bases unmatched. This CDR3 is built from 18 residues. Germline V gene sequence: CDR1 SGDLS, CDR2 YYNGEE.